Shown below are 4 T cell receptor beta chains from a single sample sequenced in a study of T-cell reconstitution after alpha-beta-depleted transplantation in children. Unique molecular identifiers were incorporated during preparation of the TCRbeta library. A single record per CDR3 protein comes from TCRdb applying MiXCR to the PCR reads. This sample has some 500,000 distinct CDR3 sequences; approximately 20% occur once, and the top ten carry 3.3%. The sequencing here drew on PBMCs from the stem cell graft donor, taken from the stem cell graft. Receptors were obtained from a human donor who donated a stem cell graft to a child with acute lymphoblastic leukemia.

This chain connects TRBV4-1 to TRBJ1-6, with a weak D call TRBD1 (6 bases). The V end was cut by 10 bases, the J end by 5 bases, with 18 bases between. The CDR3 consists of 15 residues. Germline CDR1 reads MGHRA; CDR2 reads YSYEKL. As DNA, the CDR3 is TGCGCCACCAAATCTCTCCAGGGGAATAATTCACCCCTCCACTTT. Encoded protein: CATKSLQGNNSPLHF.

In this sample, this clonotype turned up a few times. The CDR3 protein is CATRDGSTDTQYF. The CDR3 DNA is TGTGCCACCAGAGACGGGAGTACAGATACGCAGTATTTT. The chain joins TRBV15 to TRBJ2-3, with D possibly being TRBD2 (6 bases). This CDR3 spans 13 amino acids. Deletions cut 6 bases from V and 3 bases from J, with 10 bases between. Germline-derived CDR1 and CDR2 are LNHNV and YYDKDF (reference sequence). Full variable domain (rest looked up from reference TRBV15 and TRBJ2-3): DAMVIQNPRYQVTQFGKPVTLSCSQTLNHNVMYWYQQKSSQAPKLLFHYYDKDFNNEADTPDNFQSRRPNTSFCFLDIRSPGLGDTAMYLCATRDGSTDTQYFGPGTRLTVL.

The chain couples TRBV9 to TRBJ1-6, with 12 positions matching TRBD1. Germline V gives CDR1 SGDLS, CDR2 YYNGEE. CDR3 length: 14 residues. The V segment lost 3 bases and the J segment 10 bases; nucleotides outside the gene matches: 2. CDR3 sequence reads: CASSGGTGGSPLHF. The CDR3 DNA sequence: TGTGCCAGCAGCGGCGGGACAGGGGGCTCACCCCTCCACTTT.

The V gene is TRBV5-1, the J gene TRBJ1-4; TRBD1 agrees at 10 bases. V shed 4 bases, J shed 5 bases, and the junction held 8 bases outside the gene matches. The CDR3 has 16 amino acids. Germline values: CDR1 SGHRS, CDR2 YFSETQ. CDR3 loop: CASSLELGQGNEKLFF. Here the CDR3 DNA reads TGCGCCAGCAGCCTTGAACTGGGACAGGGGAATGAAAAACTGTTTTTT.